This T cell receptor beta chain was captured in a study of shared clonotypes between healthy human individuals. Clones were read by immunoSEQ multiplex PCR, and TCRdb kept only the in-frame ones, dropping some. Of some 1 million clones in the sample, under 80% were seen once. This clone was observed a few times. With 6 bases removed from V and 2 bases from J, the gap between germline ends came to 13 bases. The CDR3 has 14 residues. Germline V CDR1 and CDR2: MNHEY, SVGAGI. The chain uses TRBV6-5 and TRBJ1-1, with D possibly matching TRBD1 (5 bases). The TCR sequence derives from a man aged 18 to 30 in good health. Sequenced material: memory CD4+ T cells sorted from blood. The subset denotes: CD45RA-negative fraction. CDR3 in DNA: TGTGCCAGCAGAAGGGACGGAACTAACACTGAAGCTTTCTTT. Residues: CASRRDGTNTEAFF.